The rows below give T cell receptor beta chains drawn from one sample of a study of T-cell memory formation after mild COVID-19. TCRdb re-called the 5' RACE reads through MiXCR, storing one row per CDR3 protein. The data show some 320,000 distinct CDR3 sequences, with less than 20% seen just once and under 25% held by the top ten. The sequenced sample consisted of PBMCs or a T cell subset sorted from them (not recorded which). These TCRs come from a man between 18 and 29 years old who had mild COVID-19 (a few samples of this study predate the infection). Cell type and time point are not known. Both conserved end residues are part of each CDR3. Only some rows state a clone size, as once, few, many or a class for expanded clones.

cdr3_length	v_call	clone_size	j_call	cdr3_aa
14	TRBV4-1	NA	TRBJ2-2	CASSRAVNTGELFF
14	TRBV18	NA	TRBJ1-4	CASQGQSQNEKLFF
16	TRBV4-1	NA	TRBJ1-3	CASSGRGRNSGNTIYF
16	TRBV9	few	TRBJ1-4	CASSARLGLGDEKLFF
15	TRBV9	few	TRBJ2-1	CASSGGEGLTHEQFF
13	TRBV27	few	TRBJ1-5	CASSLRGRQPQHF
14	TRBV7-9	few	TRBJ2-2	CASSYRARAGELFF
14	TRBV7-2	NA	TRBJ2-5	CASSLDGGARTQYF
14	TRBV6-5	few	TRBJ2-6	CASSYSNRANVLTF
13	TRBV20-1	NA	TRBJ1-1	CSAKEGMNTEAFF
16	TRBV20-1	few	TRBJ2-5	CSARDDGQVTQETQYF
14	TRBV5-1	NA	TRBJ1-3	CASSLAASGNTIYF
13	TRBV7-2	many	TRBJ1-6	CASSFRDGSPLHF
17	TRBV4-3	medium-sized	TRBJ2-6	CASSQGSSPSGANVLTF
15	TRBV5-1	NA	TRBJ2-5	CASSWGGAVKETQYF
16	TRBV7-2	NA	TRBJ2-1	CASSSPPPSSYNEQFF
13	TRBV6-6	NA	TRBJ2-7	CASSSESAYEQYF
13	TRBV6-2/TRBV6-3	few	TRBJ2-3	CASYGDPTDTQYF
17	TRBV4-1	few	TRBJ1-1	CASSQGFQGPMNTEAFF
12	TRBV29-1	NA	TRBJ2-1	CSVEDVRDEQFF
16	TRBV5-1	NA	TRBJ1-3	CASSFSSTGTGNTIYF
17	TRBV4-1	NA	TRBJ2-3	CASSRALGAFGTDTQYF
14	TRBV5-1	many	TRBJ2-3	CASSRGGSTDTQYF
13	TRBV28	NA	TRBJ2-3	CASMNPSTDTQYF
13	TRBV6-2/TRBV6-3	NA	TRBJ1-1	CASSYVDYTEAFF
15	TRBV20-1	many	TRBJ2-5	CSARGPAGAGETQYF
14	TRBV4-2	NA	TRBJ2-7	CASSQEDYDYEQYF
17	TRBV28	NA	TRBJ2-3	CASSLSSGPSYGDTQYF
17	TRBV10-3	few	TRBJ2-5	CAISESASQALQETQYF
13	TRBV7-2	once	TRBJ2-3	CASSAPGANTQYF
14	TRBV2	NA	TRBJ1-5	CASSGTGGYQPQHF
16	TRBV10-3	NA	TRBJ1-3	CAISESEGISGNTIYF
14	TRBV30	few	TRBJ2-7	CAFGRGTGLYEQYF
15	TRBV6-5	few	TRBJ1-1	CASSPFGPSDTEAFF
15	TRBV12-3/TRBV12-4	few	TRBJ2-5	CASSQQGGRGETQYF
16	TRBV21-1	few	TRBJ1-2	CASRGPKSRGLYGYTF
16	TRBV20-1	NA	TRBJ2-5	CSARDPDYTPGSDQYF
14	TRBV7-9	few	TRBJ2-3	CASSPRLAEDTQYF
15	TRBV5-1	few	TRBJ2-5	CASSLAGPGRETQYF
14	TRBV12-3/TRBV12-4	few	TRBJ1-4	CASSFQGSVGKLFF
14	TRBV19	NA	TRBJ2-5	CASSIGAGEETQYF
12	TRBV20-1	few	TRBJ2-4	CSAKRAKNIQYF
15	TRBV4-1	NA	TRBJ1-2	CASSPDRGSVYGYTF
12	TRBV20-1	NA	TRBJ1-5	CSARKGEWPQHF
17	TRBV2	NA	TRBJ2-1	CASSGLGLAGANNEQFF
14	TRBV2	NA	TRBJ1-1	CASIGVILNTEAFF
13	TRBV5-1	NA	TRBJ1-2	CASSLRGEDGYTF
16	TRBV27	few	TRBJ1-1	CASSPGQGAVGTEAFF
15	TRBV4-1	NA	TRBJ1-4	CASSHFRATNEKLFF
15	TRBV20-1	many	TRBJ2-4	CSARGGAGAKNIQYF